One sample yielded the 30 T cell receptor beta chains listed below, sequenced in a study of spatial heterogeneity in lung cancer (dated by TCRdb to between 2017 and 2020). Libraries were built with 5' RACE. The data were produced on a NextSeq 500. TCRdb ran its own pipeline on the public reads, namely fastp trimming at Q25 and MiXCR clone calling, and kept in-frame beta chains. Here each entry gathers all rows of one CDR3 protein and keeps the most common genes and DNA. The sample contains roughly 26,000 distinct CDR3 sequences, less than 6% of them found a single time. Roughly 21% of the sample is taken by the ten largest. The time point label on this specimen signifies: blood at routine non-recurrence follow-up after resection. Whole RNA extracted from tumor and nontumor lung tissue, or from cryopreserved PBMC samples, was used for TCR sequencing without cell sorting. Sequences were derived from PBMCs, sampled at follow-up. These receptors all come from a male donor with early-stage non-small cell lung cancer.

This clonotype was detected a few times. The rearrangement links TRBV28 to TRBJ1-2, with D possibly matching TRBD1 (6 bases). CDR3 size: 13 residues. V gave up 4 bases and J gave up 7 bases, with 13 bases separating them. CDR1 and CDR2 from the germline V gene are MDHEN and SYDVKM. This CDR3 is CASSSYRGGGYTF. CDR3 bases: TGTGCCAGCAGTTCCTATCGAGGGGGTGGCTACACCTTC.

The chain is built from TRBV6-2 or TRBV6-3 and TRBJ2-3; D is perhaps TRBD1 (5 bases). The CDR3 runs 14 residues. Germline CDR1 is MNHEY and CDR2 is SVGEGT. With 7 bases removed from V and 0 bases from J, the gap between germline ends came to 11 bases. CDR3 nucleotides: TGTGCCAGCATCAGAGACAGCAGCACAGATACGCAGTATTTT. Its protein is CASIRDSSTDTQYF.

This clonotype was seen at least ten times. J is TRBJ1-1 and V is TRBV20-1, with 9 bases that match TRBD1. J was trimmed by 1 base and V by 4 bases; bases with no gene match: 10. The length of the CDR3 is 16 residues. The germline V gene encodes CDR1 DFQATT and CDR2 SNEGSKA (reference sequence). CDR3 in amino acids: CSATGQGGNWNTEAFF. DNA for the CDR3: TGCAGTGCTACGGGACAGGGAGGTAATTGGAACACTGAAGCTTTCTTT.

This clonotype was counted at least ten times. This chain joins TRBV20-1 and TRBJ2-1; 8 bases align to TRBD2. Losses at the gene ends were 3 bases for V and 2 bases for J; bases not matched to a gene: 6. Germline V gene data show CDR1 as DFQATT and CDR2 as SNEGSKA (reference sequence). The CDR3 is made up of 15 amino acids. The CDR3 loop is CSASPGRGTYNEQFF. The CDR3 bases are TGCAGTGCTAGCCCCGGGAGGGGGACCTACAATGAGCAGTTCTTC.

This clonotype was picked up many times. The V gene is TRBV11-2, the J gene TRBJ2-1; perhaps TRBD1 as D (5 bases). The germline V gene encodes CDR1 SGHAT and CDR2 FQNNGV. V lost 5 bases to trimming and J lost 10 bases, with 21 bases between them. This CDR3 comprises 15 residues. The CDR3 sequence is CASSKTLATPGEQFF. CDR3 bases: TGTGCCAGCAGCAAAACCCTGGCAACACCAGGGGAGCAGTTCTTC.

This clonotype was counted ten times or more. V is TRBV7-6 and J is TRBJ1-2, with TRBD1 matching 8 bases. The V gene end was trimmed by 5 bases and the J gene end by 9 bases; junction bases not matched to a gene: 5. Germline V CDR1 and CDR2: SGHVS, FNYEAQ. The CDR3 totals 12 residues. In DNA form, the CDR3 reads TGTGCCAGCAGCCGGGACAGGATTTGCTACACCTTC. Encoded protein: CASSRDRICYTF.

This clonotype was detected many times. This chain links TRBV5-1 with TRBJ2-3, with D unresolved. Trimming removed 1 base from V and 2 bases from J, with 2 bases in between. Germline V gene data show CDR1 as SGHRS and CDR2 as YFSETQ. The CDR3 is 12 amino acids. In DNA form, the CDR3 reads TGCGCCAGCAGCTTGTCCACAGATACGCAGTATTTT. Protein sequence: CASSLSTDTQYF.

This clonotype showed up many times. The chain recombines TRBV11-2 with TRBJ1-1; D gene unclear. The CDR3 covers 13 residues. From germline, CDR1 is SGHAT and CDR2 FQNNGV. The germline V and J ends were trimmed by 7 bases and 1 base, with 10 bases remaining between them. As DNA, the CDR3 is TGTGCCAGCATACCTGTCCAGAACACTGAAGCTTTCTTT. Translation: CASIPVQNTEAFF.

This clonotype was seen repeatedly, ten times or more. The chain is built from TRBV6-1 and TRBJ2-1; 10 bases match TRBD2. CDR3 length: 16 amino acids. The V segment lost 5 bases and the J segment 10 bases; nucleotides outside the gene matches: 14. CDR1 MNHNS and CDR2 SASEGT come from the germline V gene. The CDR3 reads CASSPRTSGRMGEQFF. CDR3 in DNA: TGTGCCAGCAGTCCGCGGACTAGCGGCCGGATGGGGGAGCAGTTCTTC.

This clonotype was detected ten times or more. The chain couples TRBV10-3 to TRBJ2-3, with 10 bases matching TRBD2. CDR3 length: 15 amino acids. Trimming cost V 6 bases and J 7 bases; bases outside gene matches: 10. Per germline, CDR1 ENHRY and CDR2 SYGVKD. This CDR3 reads CAISSSSGGANTQYF. As DNA, the CDR3 is TGTGCCATCAGCTCCTCCAGCGGGGGGGCGAATACGCAGTATTTT.

In this sample, this clonotype turned up many times. The chain combines TRBV6-6 with TRBJ2-1; 13 nucleotides match TRBD2. Germline values: CDR1 MNHNY, CDR2 SVGAGI (reference sequence). V was pared by 4 bases and J by 10 bases, with 7 bases of the junction left unmatched. The CDR3 consists of 15 residues. DNA of the CDR3: TGTGCCAGCAGTTCCACTAGCGGGAGGGCCGGGGAGCAGTTCTTC. Amino acid sequence: CASSSTSGRAGEQFF.

This clonotype was recorded at least ten times. The V call is TRBV10-3, the J call TRBJ1-6; 7 bases match TRBD1. Germline V lookup: CDR1 ENHRY, CDR2 SYGVKD. With V trimmed by 2 bases and J by 5 bases, 6 bases remained unmatched. This CDR3 has 16 residues. This CDR3 reads CAISEGGTANNSPLHF. The CDR3 DNA follows: TGTGCCATCAGTGAGGGGGGGACAGCGAATAATTCACCCCTCCACTTT.

This clonotype was detected a few times. The V and J genes are TRBV5-1 and TRBJ2-1, with 11 bases that match TRBD1. The CDR3 sequence is 15 residues long. Germline V gives CDR1 SGHRS, CDR2 YFSETQ. V was pared by 4 bases and J by 8 bases, with 8 bases of the junction left unmatched. CDR3 region: CASSPGQGVGDEQFF. The CDR3 DNA reads as TGCGCCAGCAGCCCGGGACAGGGGGTCGGGGATGAGCAGTTCTTC.

J is TRBJ2-7 and V is TRBV7-9; tentatively, D is TRBD2 (6 bases). Germline CDR1 is SEHNR and CDR2 is FQNEAQ (reference sequence). CDR3 length equals 16 residues. V lost 3 bases, J lost 2 bases, and 17 bases lay in between. For the CDR3, the DNA is TGTGCCAGCAGCTTGGGTCTCGGGGGTTACACCTACGAGCAGTACTTC. It encodes CASSLGLGGYTYEQYF.

This clonotype was recorded at least ten times. This CDR3 reads CASSLQGPIGVLYV. The CDR3 nucleotides are TGTGCCAGCAGTTTACAAGGGCCTATCGGGGTGTTGTACGTC. This chain joins TRBV27 and TRBJ2-7; possibly TRBD2 for D (5 bases). V was clipped by 2 bases and J by 12 bases, with 20 bases between them. Germline V lookup: CDR1 MNHEY, CDR2 SMNVEV (reference sequence). The CDR3 loop spans 14 amino acids.

This clonotype was seen at least ten times. The chain combines TRBV7-3 with TRBJ2-3, with D unresolved. The CDR3 totals 15 residues. V lost 1 base to trimming and J lost 0 bases, with 8 bases between them. Per germline, CDR1 SGHTA and CDR2 FQGTGA. CDR3 residues: CASSLRFGSTDTQYF. The CDR3 bases are TGTGCCAGCAGCTTAAGGTTCGGTAGCACAGATACGCAGTATTTT. Filled out from reference TRBV7-3 and TRBJ2-3, the complete variable domain reads GAGVSQTPSNKVTEKGKYVELRCDPISGHTALYWYRQSLGQGPEFLIYFQGTGAADDSGLPNDRFFAVRPEGSVSTLKIQRTERGDSAVYLCASSLRFGSTDTQYFGPGTRLTVL.

In its sample, this clonotype was seen a few times. The chain recombines TRBV12-3 or TRBV12-4 with TRBJ1-1; D might be TRBD1 (6 bases). Trimming left V 7 bases short and J 4 bases short, with 13 bases between. This CDR3 region has 13 residues. This chain's CDR3 is CASTRTESTEAFF. The DNA of the CDR3 is TGTGCCAGCACCCGGACAGAGTCCACTGAAGCTTTCTTT.

This clonotype has at least ten counts. The rearrangement joins TRBV24-1 to TRBJ2-5; D might be TRBD1 or TRBD2, each matching 5 bases. The V end lost 10 bases, the J end lost 9 bases, and 14 bases lay between the germline ends. Germline V gene lookup returns CDR1 KGHDR and CDR2 SFDVKD. The CDR3 runs to 11 residues. CDR3 sequence: CATGTYSAQYF. CDR3 nucleotides: TGTGCCACGGGGACGTATTCGGCCCAGTACTTC.

Only a few counts were recorded for this clonotype. J is TRBJ2-7 and V is TRBV30; D ambiguous. V gave up 4 bases and J gave up 0 bases, with 13 bases separating them. CDR3 length: 14 residues. The germline gives CDR1 GTSNPN, CDR2 SVGIG (reference sequence). CDR3 protein: CAWTVEISSYEQYF. DNA for the CDR3: TGTGCCTGGACGGTGGAAATCAGCTCCTACGAGCAGTACTTC. The full variable domain, its missing parts supplied by reference TRBV30 and TRBJ2-7, is SQTIHQWPATLVQPVGSPLSLECTVEGTSNPNLYWYRQAAGRGLQLLFYSVGIGQISSEVPQNLSASRPQDRQFILSSKKLLLSDSGFYLCAWTVEISSYEQYFGPGTRLTVT.

In this sample, this clonotype turned up many times. This chain uses TRBV19 with TRBJ1-2, with 7 positions matching TRBD1. Germline V gives CDR1 LNHDA, CDR2 SQIVND (reference sequence). The CDR3 sequence is 13 residues long. Germline trimming cut 5 bases from V and 4 bases from J; bases unmatched to any gene: 4. The CDR3, as DNA: TGTGCCAGTAGTGGGGACAGTTTCTATGGCTACACCTTC. Translated, it gives CASSGDSFYGYTF.

The V gene is TRBV20-1, the J gene TRBJ2-1, with 13 positions matching TRBD2. V lost 8 bases, J lost 6 bases, and 7 bases stayed unmatched. The CDR3 runs 14 residues. The V gene's germline CDR1 is DFQATT and CDR2 SNEGSKA (reference sequence). Written as DNA, the CDR3 is TGCAGTTTATTCGGGACTAGCGGGATCAATGAGCAGTTCTTC. It is translated as CSLFGTSGINEQFF.

This clonotype was recorded at least ten times. This chain connects TRBV5-1 to TRBJ1-3, with D tentatively TRBD1 (5 bases). The CDR3 is 16 amino acids. Trimming took off 0 bases at V and 2 bases at J, with 12 bases between the two ends. Germline V lookup: CDR1 SGHRS, CDR2 YFSETQ. CDR3: CASSLDGFRAGNTIYF. The CDR3 region has the DNA TGCGCCAGCAGCTTGGATGGGTTCAGGGCTGGAAACACCATATATTTT.

At least ten counts were recorded for this clonotype. The CDR3 here is CASSLFPGQTNEKLFF. CDR3 DNA sequence: TGTGCCAGCAGTCTTTTCCCGGGACAGACTAATGAAAAACTGTTTTTT. The chain couples TRBV7-2 to TRBJ1-4; the match to TRBD1 covers 7 bases. Trimming cost V 6 bases and J 2 bases; bases outside gene matches: 9. This CDR3 has 16 residues. Germline-derived CDR1 and CDR2 are SGHTA and FQGNSA.

This clonotype was seen ten or more times. The chain carries TRBV7-2 and TRBJ1-3; D is ambiguous. The germline V and J ends were trimmed by 2 bases and 0 bases, with 2 bases remaining between them. The germline CDR1 and CDR2 sequences are SGHTA and FQGNSA. This CDR3 has 13 residues. The CDR3 sequence: CASSLHSGNTIYF. CDR3 DNA sequence: TGTGCCAGCAGCTTACACTCTGGAAACACCATATATTTT.

This clonotype was seen many times. This chain links TRBV20-1 with TRBJ2-5; no clear D. V was trimmed by 5 bases and J by 5 bases, leaving 9 bases between them. The CDR3 spans 11 residues. The V gene's germline CDR1 is DFQATT and CDR2 SNEGSKA (reference sequence). For the CDR3, the DNA is TGCAGTGCTGATCTGATTGAGACCCAGTACTTC. Translation: CSADLIETQYF.

The table lists this clonotype with a count of one. The J gene is TRBJ2-5, the V gene TRBV27; TRBD2 matches 9 bases. This CDR3 has 14 residues. Losses at the gene ends were 4 bases for V and 4 bases for J; bases not matched to a gene: 4. Germline V gene lookup returns CDR1 MNHEY and CDR2 SMNVEV (reference sequence). The CDR3 coding sequence is TGTGCCAGCAGTTGGCGGGAGGGAGGAGAGACCCAGTACTTC. Translating gives CASSWREGGETQYF.

Many counts were recorded for this clonotype. This chain links TRBV18 with TRBJ1-2; D unresolved. Between the trimmed V and J ends, which lost 3 bases and 8 bases, there was a span of 13 bases. The germline gives CDR1 KGHSH, CDR2 LQKENI. The CDR3 runs 13 residues. The CDR3 bases are TGTGCCAGCTCACCTTCGGAAGGGCGCGGCTACACCTTC. As protein: CASSPSEGRGYTF.

This clonotype appeared many times. V is TRBV7-2 and J is TRBJ1-2; D might be TRBD1 (6 bases). V lost 7 bases and J 4 bases, leaving 13 bases between the germline ends. Germline V CDR1 and CDR2: SGHTA, FQGNSA. CDR3 size: 13 residues. The CDR3 reads CASIPGAFYGYTF. CDR3 DNA: TGTGCCAGCATCCCGGGGGCGTTCTATGGCTACACCTTC. Full variable domain (missing parts from reference TRBV7-2 and TRBJ1-2): GAGVSQSPSNKVTEKGKDVELRCDPISGHTALYWYRQSLGQGLEFLIYFQGNSAPDKSGLPSDRFSAERTGGSVSTLTIQRTQQEDSAVYLCASIPGAFYGYTFGSGTRLTVV.

This clonotype has just a few counts. J is TRBJ1-1 and V is TRBV27; D perhaps matches TRBD1 (5 bases). CDR1 MNHEY and CDR2 SMNVEV come from the germline V gene (reference sequence). The CDR3 runs to 14 residues. V shed 1 base and J shed 4 bases, with 10 bases lying between them. CDR3 nucleotide sequence: TGTGCCAGCAGTTTATACGGGGCGCTCACTGAAGCTTTCTTT. Its protein product is CASSLYGALTEAFF.

This clonotype has ten or more counts. V gene TRBV7-2 combines with J gene TRBJ1-1; possibly TRBD1 for D (5 bases). The CDR3 sequence is 14 residues long. From germline, CDR1 is SGHTA and CDR2 FQGNSA. V was pared by 2 bases and J by 1 base, with 8 bases between. For the CDR3, the DNA is TGTGCCAGCAGCTTACAGGGAACGAACACTGAAGCTTTCTTT. Its protein is CASSLQGTNTEAFF.